This entry features one TCR beta chain sequence. Its antigen is as yet unknown. Drawing of peripheral blood yielded about 10 milliliters from each donor. The source of the sample is a study of blood T cells in healthy people across ages. PCR was performed a second time for about 6 to 11 cycles using a sample-barcoded 5' primer and a J-beta primer mix. TCRdb reanalysed the 5' RACE reads using MiXCR and keeps one entry per CDR3 protein. This sample has some 1.4 million distinct CDR3 sequences, with 42% found just once. Study-wide results and caveats: Age advanced and TCR beta diversity per million T cells fell, roughly linearly.

The sample comprised blood. This TCR came from a woman aged 18-29 years in good health.

CDR3 DNA: TGTGCCAGCAGCTCGCCTAGCGGGGGGGCTCTGTACAATGAGCAGTTCTTC. It encodes CASSSPSGGALYNEQFF. The V call is TRBV11-2, the J call TRBJ2-1, with 12 nucleotides matching TRBD2. The CDR3 has 17 residues. CDR1 and CDR2 (germline): SGHAT, FQNNGV. With V trimmed by 4 bases and J by 4 bases, 8 bases remained unmatched.